A selection of T cell receptor beta chains follows, all from one sample in a study of metastatic and nonmetastatic thyroid tumors. Using MiXCR, TCRdb re-called clones from the PCR reads. Of approximately 41,000 clones in the sample, over 25% were seen once. The sequencing input was blood. The source of these receptors is a male donor with papillary thyroid cancer or a benign thyroid nodule (not recorded which). Some clones in this sample may be carry-over from other donors' samples. Both conserved end residues are part of each CDR3. The D gene is left open where the match is weak. The size field is filled for only some rows; it gives once, few, many or a size class.

V	D	size	J	DNA	CDR3
TRBV5-1	TRBD2	NA	TRBJ2-3	TGCGCAAGCCGCCCGGCGGCTAGCGGCTACTTCATAAGCACAGATACGAAGTATTTT	CASRPAASGYFISTDTKYF
TRBV6-1	NA	NA	TRBJ2-7	TGTGCCAGCAGTGAAGGGGGGATTGAAGAGTACGAGCAGTACTTC	CASSEGGIEEYEQYF
TRBV6-6	TRBD1	medium-sized	TRBJ1-1	TGTGCCAGCAGTTACGGGGGACAGGGGTCAATCCCTGAAGCTTTCTTT	CASSYGGQGSIPEAFF
TRBV7-8	TRBD1	NA	TRBJ2-7	TGTGCCAGCAGCTTAGGTCGACAGGGCGCTTCCGAGCAGTACTTC	CASSLGRQGASEQYF
TRBV10-2	TRBD1	many	TRBJ2-1	TGCGCCAGCGTGGAAGGGACAGGGTACAATGAGCAGTTCTTC	CASVEGTGYNEQFF
TRBV20-1	NA	NA	TRBJ2-7	TGCAGTGCTAGAGATAGGGGCCCCCTGGGTGAGCAGTACTTC	CSARDRGPLGEQYF
TRBV11-2	NA	NA	TRBJ1-6	TGTGCCAGCAGCTTGGGGGGCAGGGCACCCTATAATTCACCCCTCCACTTT	CASSLGGRAPYNSPLHF
TRBV5-5	NA	many	TRBJ2-7	TGTGCCAGCAGCCCAGAGCGGGCCGTTATCTACGAGCAGTACTTC	CASSPERAVIYEQYF
TRBV6-1	TRBD1	few	TRBJ1-1	TGTGCCAGTAGTCGTAACAGGGGGCCTAACACTGAAGCTTTCTTT	CASSRNRGPNTEAFF
TRBV2	TRBD2	many	TRBJ2-1	TGTGCCAGCAGTGGGAGTAGCGGGAGGGCCGGTGGGGAGCAGTTCTTC	CASSGSSGRAGGEQFF
TRBV13	NA	many	TRBJ1-5	TGTGCCAGCAGCTTAAGGCCTTCGGTTCAGCCCCAGCATTTT	CASSLRPSVQPQHF
TRBV7-6	TRBD1	NA	TRBJ2-7	TGTGCCAGCAGCCCCTCTCCGGACAGGGCGAGGGAGCAGTACTTC	CASSPSPDRAREQYF
TRBV5-1	NA	NA	TRBJ2-5	TGCGCCAGCAGCCCCGGAACCCTCCAAGAGACCCAGTACTTC	CASSPGTLQETQYF
TRBV11-1	NA	NA	TRBJ1-2	TGTGCCAGCAGCTTAGCGGCCGTGTACCTAGGCTATGGCTACACCTTC	CASSLAAVYLGYGYTF
TRBV6-1	NA	NA	TRBJ2-4	TGTGCCAGCAGAACCAGTACAGTTTTAGGCATTCAGTACTTC	CASRTSTVLGIQYF
TRBV11-2	TRBD1	NA	TRBJ1-2	TGTGCCAGCAGCTTAGGGAGGGGACAGGGACTACCTAACTATGGCTACACCTTC	CASSLGRGQGLPNYGYTF
TRBV27	NA	many	TRBJ1-4	TGTGCCAGCAGTGCAAAGGGACTTTCTAATGAAAAACTGTTTTTT	CASSAKGLSNEKLFF
TRBV7-8	TRBD1	few	TRBJ2-7	TGTGCCAGCAGCCAGCAGACAGGGCCGGTCTCCTACGAGCAGTACTTC	CASSQQTGPVSYEQYF
TRBV20-1	TRBD2	NA	TRBJ2-7	TGCAGTGCTCTTAAGCGGGAGTTCAACGAGCAGTACTTC	CSALKREFNEQYF
TRBV10-3	TRBD1	many	TRBJ1-4	TGTGCCATCAGTGACCGGGACAGGGGCGGAACTAATGAAAAACTGTTTTTT	CAISDRDRGGTNEKLFF
TRBV30	TRBD2	NA	TRBJ2-2	TGTGCCTGGAGTGTACAACGGACTAGCGGGAGTCCCGGGGAGCTGTTTTTT	CAWSVQRTSGSPGELFF
TRBV9	TRBD1	NA	TRBJ1-1	TGTGCCAGCAGAGCGACAGGGATTGAAGGTGCTGAAGCTTTCTTT	CASRATGIEGAEAFF
TRBV12-3/TRBV12-4	NA	few	TRBJ1-2	TGTGCCAGCAGCCCTGCCGCCCGGGCGTATGGCTACACCTTC	CASSPAARAYGYTF
TRBV20-1	NA	NA	TRBJ2-7	TGCAGTGCGGGCTACTCTACCTACGAGCAGTACTTC	CSAGYSTYEQYF
TRBV3-1	NA	many	TRBJ2-3	TGTGCCAGCAGCCCCCATAGCGTTACAGATACGCAGTATTTT	CASSPHSVTDTQYF
TRBV30	NA	NA	TRBJ1-2	TGTGCCTGGTATTCGGGGGCTGACTATGGCTACACCTTC	CAWYSGADYGYTF
TRBV20-1	TRBD2	NA	TRBJ2-5	TGCAGTGCTAGAGGGCTAGCGGGGGGGCAGTGGCGTGAGACCCAGTACTTC	CSARGLAGGQWRETQYF
TRBV5-5	TRBD1	once	TRBJ1-1	TGTGCCAGCAGCCCGGGCCCGACAGGGTCGAACACTGAAGCTTTCTTT	CASSPGPTGSNTEAFF
TRBV28	NA	NA	TRBJ2-7	TGTGCCAGCAGTTCCTGGACAACTACCTACGAGCATTACTTC	CASSSWTTTYEHYF
TRBV9	TRBD1	NA	TRBJ1-3	TGTGCCAGCAGCGCCTTGACAGGGTCTGGAAACACCATATATTTT	CASSALTGSGNTIYF
TRBV19	TRBD2	many	TRBJ2-1	TGTGCCAGTAGTATCACCGGGAGGGCTACCTACAATGAGCAGTTCTTC	CASSITGRATYNEQFF
TRBV12-3/TRBV12-4	NA	NA	TRBJ2-1	TGTGCCAGCAGTTTCGGGGATCGGTATGAGCGGTTCTTC	CASSFGDRYERFF
TRBV12-3/TRBV12-4	NA	many	TRBJ1-3	TGTGCCAGCAGTCGAAGGGCAGGGCCTGGAAACACCATATATTTT	CASSRRAGPGNTIYF
TRBV20-1	NA	medium-sized	TRBJ1-3	TGCAGTGCTACCGAGGGGCCCTTTGTAAACACCATATATTTT	CSATEGPFVNTIYF
TRBV20-1	TRBD2	NA	TRBJ2-1	TGCAGTGCTAGGAAGAGCGGGACCTTAGGATCCTACAATGAGCAGTTCTTC	CSARKSGTLGSYNEQFF
TRBV12-3/TRBV12-4	NA	few	TRBJ1-5	TGTGCCAGCAGTTTGCTATTGGGAGATCAGCCCCAGCATTTT	CASSLLLGDQPQHF
TRBV6-1	TRBD2	NA	TRBJ2-1	TGTGCCAGCAGAAGAAGCGGGAGCTCCTACAATGAGCAGTTCTTC	CASRRSGSSYNEQFF
TRBV18	NA	once	TRBJ1-1	TGTGCCAGCTCACCACAACGAAACACTGAAGCTTTCTTT	CASSPQRNTEAFF
TRBV6-1	NA	few	TRBJ2-7	TGTGCCAGCAGTGAAAATGGGGGCTCATCCCACGAGCAGTACTTC	CASSENGGSSHEQYF
TRBV15	NA	NA	TRBJ2-5	TGTGCCACCAGCAACCGACTAGAGAAGGCTGAGACCCCGTACTTC	CATSNRLEKAETPYF
TRBV28	NA	many	TRBJ1-2	TGTGCCAGCAGTCCCGTTATTGAAGGCGTCTATGGCTACACCTTC	CASSPVIEGVYGYTF
TRBV19	TRBD1	medium-sized	TRBJ1-6	TGTGCCACTAAGACGACAGGGAATTCACCCCTCCACTTT	CATKTTGNSPLHF
TRBV6-1	TRBD1	few	TRBJ1-1	TGTGCCACTTTAAGGCTCGAGGGACAGGGGAACACTGAAGCCTTCTTT	CATLRLEGQGNTEAFF
TRBV3-1	NA	once	TRBJ1-5	TGTGCCAGCAGCCAAGAACGTCATGGACTGCCTAATCAGCCCCAGCATTTT	CASSQERHGLPNQPQHF
TRBV20-1	TRBD1	many	TRBJ1-5	TGCAGTGCCACCTTAGGACAGGGACATGTTCAGCCCCAGCATTTT	CSATLGQGHVQPQHF
TRBV7-2	NA	many	TRBJ2-5	TGTGCCAGCAGCTTCGGGGGAAATCAAGAGACCCAGTACTTC	CASSFGGNQETQYF
TRBV2	TRBD1	many	TRBJ1-1	TGTGCCACAAGACAGGGAGAGGACACTGAAGCTTTCTTT	CATRQGEDTEAFF
TRBV18	TRBD1	NA	TRBJ2-7	TGTGCCAGCTCACCTTCGACAGGGGCCTACGAGCAGTACTTC	CASSPSTGAYEQYF
TRBV12-3/TRBV12-4	TRBD1	NA	TRBJ2-4	TGTGCCAGCAGTTTTGGACAGGGGGGGGCACAGGACTTC	CASSFGQGGAQDF
TRBV28	NA	NA	TRBJ2-7	TGTGCCAGCAGTGTTACTAGGAACGAGCAGTACTTC	CASSVTRNEQYF
TRBV4-1	NA	NA	TRBJ2-5	TGCGCCTGCAGCCACCTGTGGAGCGAAGAGACCCAGTACTTC	CACSHLWSEETQYF
TRBV10-1	NA	few	TRBJ2-7	TGCGCCAGCAGTGAGCCCGGGACGGAAAAAGGGGAGCAGTACTTC	CASSEPGTEKGEQYF
TRBV6-6	NA	medium-sized	TRBJ1-2	TGTGCCAGCAGTTACAGGGAGGAGGATAGCTACACCTTC	CASSYREEDSYTF
TRBV24-1	NA	many	TRBJ2-2	TGTGCCACCAGTGACAGGGGTAAAACCGGGGAGCTGTTTTTT	CATSDRGKTGELFF
TRBV12-3/TRBV12-4	NA	many	TRBJ1-1	TGTGCCAGCAGCCACATGGGAGCTGAAGCTTTCTTT	CASSHMGAEAFF
TRBV6-6	NA	medium-sized	TRBJ2-7	TGTGCCAGCAGTTACGGGGGCAGGGGCGAGCAGTACTTC	CASSYGGRGEQYF
TRBV20-1	NA	NA	TRBJ1-1	TGCAGTGCTAGAACCGGGGGGCCAACTGAAGCTTTCTTT	CSARTGGPTEAFF